This entry lists 30 T cell receptor beta chains sequenced from one sample in a study of cytomegalovirus exposure and HLA in healthy donors. PCR amplification relied on 60 Vbeta primers (plus 13 Jbeta primers). Profiling relied on immunoSEQ multiplex PCR, and the TCRdb table lists in-frame clones only, not all of them. This sample has over 200,000 clones, with more than 65% found just once. Sequencing input: PBMCs. Receptors originate from a woman aged 25 to 39 in good health and CMV-seronegative.

The rearrangement links TRBV25-1 to TRBJ2-7; perhaps TRBD1 as D (5 bases). Trimming left V 8 bases short and J 0 bases short, with 14 bases between. The CDR3 is 14 amino acids. The V gene's germline CDR1 is MGHDK and CDR2 SYGVNS. CDR3 region: CASAKWGTSYEQYF. The CDR3 coding sequence is TGTGCCAGCGCGAAATGGGGCACCTCCTACGAGCAGTACTTC.

V gene TRBV4-1 combines with J gene TRBJ2-1; no clear D gene. The germline V gene has CDR1 MGHRA and CDR2 YSYEKL. V lost 3 bases, J lost 7 bases, and 19 bases lay in between. The CDR3 sequence is 16 residues long. The CDR3 nucleotides read TGCGCCAGCAGCCAGGCTCTTTCCTCACCCGGGAATGAGCAGTTCTTC. Its translation: CASSQALSSPGNEQFF.

The chain has TRBV7-9 and TRBJ1-3; 10 nucleotides match TRBD1. Germline CDR1 and CDR2: SEHNR and FQNEAQ (reference sequence). CDR3 size: 15 residues. Trimming removed 5 bases from V and 3 bases from J; junction bases left unmatched: 4. The CDR3 sequence: CASSADRGLGNTIYF. For the CDR3, the DNA is TGTGCCAGCAGCGCAGACAGGGGGCTTGGAAACACCATATATTTT.

The CDR3 loop is CASSSRLAVSYNEQFF. For the CDR3, the DNA is TGTGCCAGTAGTTCGCGACTAGCGGTCTCCTACAATGAGCAGTTCTTC. The chain uses TRBV19 and TRBJ2-1; 9 nucleotides align to TRBD2. This CDR3 comprises 16 residues. Germline CDR1 reads LNHDA; CDR2 reads SQIVND (reference sequence). The trim removed 5 bases at V and 0 bases at J, leaving 5 bases unmatched. Full variable domain (remainder filled in from reference TRBV19 and TRBJ2-1): DGGITQSPKYLFRKEGQNVTLSCEQNLNHDAMYWYRQDPGQGLRLIYYSQIVNDFQKGDIAEGYSVSREKKESFPLTVTSAQKNPTAFYLCASSSRLAVSYNEQFFGPGTRLTVL.

The gene calls are TRBV27 and TRBJ1-2; tentative D call: TRBD1 (6 bases). Germline CDR1 MNHEY, CDR2 SMNVEV (reference sequence). The CDR3 contains 15 residues. The germline V and J ends were trimmed by 8 bases and 1 base, with 17 bases remaining between them. In DNA, the CDR3 is TGTGCCAGCGCCGCTGGGGGGGGCTATAACTATGGCTACACCTTC. Its protein is CASAAGGGYNYGYTF.

This clone was seen more than once but under ten times. The J gene is TRBJ1-2, the V gene TRBV12-5; 9 bases are a match to TRBD1. V lost 6 bases, J lost 7 bases, and 18 bases stayed unmatched. The germline V gene has CDR1 LGHNT and CDR2 FRNRAP. The CDR3 is 17 amino acids. CDR3 region: CASGSPLLDRGKGGYTF. In DNA, the CDR3 is TGTGCTAGTGGCTCCCCCCTTTTGGACAGGGGAAAGGGTGGCTACACCTTC.

The chain recombines TRBV7-3 with TRBJ2-3, with D perhaps matching TRBD2 (5 bases). Germline CDR1 SGHTA, CDR2 FQGTGA. Trimming removed 5 bases at V and 4 bases at J, with 13 bases between. The CDR3 loop spans 14 amino acids. The CDR3 sequence: CASSPGLAADTQYF. The DNA of the CDR3 is TGTGCCAGCAGCCCCGGACTGGCAGCAGATACGCAGTATTTT.

The chain links TRBV30 to TRBJ2-1; D is possibly TRBD2 (6 bases). Germline V lookup: CDR1 GTSNPN, CDR2 SVGIG (reference sequence). The CDR3 extends over 14 amino acids. V lost 0 bases, J lost 6 bases, and 12 bases lay in between. For the CDR3, the DNA is TGTGCCTGGAGTGTAGTTCGGGAGAGCAATGAGCAGTTCTTC. This encodes CAWSVVRESNEQFF.

The CDR3 loop reads CASSRGQGALGNTEAFF. As DNA, the CDR3 is TGCGCCAGCAGCCGGGGACAGGGGGCTCTTGGGAACACTGAAGCTTTCTTT. The chain combines TRBV4-1 with TRBJ1-1, with 12 bases that match TRBD1. This CDR3 spans 17 amino acids. Trimming removed 4 bases from V and 1 base from J; junction bases left unmatched: 7. Germline loops: CDR1 MGHRA, CDR2 YSYEKL.

J is TRBJ2-7 and V is TRBV19; 7 bases match TRBD1. CDR1 is LNHDA, CDR2 SQIVND, per germline (reference sequence). The CDR3 is 13 amino acids. J gave up 2 bases and V 6 bases, and 4 bases lay outside the gene matches. CDR3: CASSDRATYEQYF. DNA for the CDR3: TGTGCCAGTAGCGACAGGGCTACCTACGAGCAGTACTTC.

V gene TRBV29-1 combines with J gene TRBJ2-1; 11 bases align to TRBD1. V shed 5 bases and J 12 bases; nucleotides not matched to a gene: 12. Germline V gene sequence: CDR1 SQVTM, CDR2 ANQGSEA. This CDR3 has 14 residues. CDR3 in DNA: TGCAGCGTTACTTCCGGGACAGGGGGTGTGGGGCAGTTCTTC. This translates into CSVTSGTGGVGQFF.

The V call is TRBV18, the J call TRBJ1-2; no clear D. Germline V gives CDR1 KGHSH, CDR2 LQKENI. The CDR3 is 14 amino acids. The V end lost 4 bases, the J end lost 2 bases, and 11 bases lay between the germline ends. CDR3: CASSLYTENYGYTF. The CDR3 bases are TGTGCCAGCTCACTTTACACGGAGAACTATGGCTACACCTTC.

The genes are TRBV6-1 and TRBJ1-1; the match to TRBD1 covers 7 bases. Losses at the gene ends were 7 bases for V and 3 bases for J; bases not matched to a gene: 5. Germline lookup yields CDR1 MNHNS and CDR2 SASEGT. This CDR3 has 13 amino acids. Written as DNA, the CDR3 is TGTGCCAGCAAAAGACAGGGAGACACTGAAGCTTTCTTT. Residues: CASKRQGDTEAFF.

The chain carries TRBV19 and TRBJ2-7, with D perhaps matching TRBD2 (6 bases). The CDR3 contains 13 residues. In germline, CDR1 is LNHDA, CDR2 SQIVND (reference sequence). V was clipped by 6 bases and J by 7 bases, with 16 bases between them. CDR3 sequence (DNA): TGTGCCAGTAGGATCCCCCCCGGAGGGGAGCAGTACTTC. The encoded protein is CASRIPPGGEQYF.

The gene calls are TRBV2 and TRBJ2-1, with TRBD1 identical over 9 bases. Germline loops: CDR1 SNHLY, CDR2 FYNNEI. This CDR3 has 16 amino acids. Trimming took 6 bases from V and 7 from J; bases not matched to a gene: 13. The CDR3, as DNA: TGTGCCAGCAGCGAACAAACAGGGGGCTTGAAAAATGAGCAGTTCTTC. It codes for CASSEQTGGLKNEQFF.

The J gene is TRBJ1-1, the V gene TRBV5-6; the match to TRBD1 covers 8 bases. With V trimmed by 4 bases and J by 1 base, 6 bases remained unmatched. This CDR3 comprises 15 residues. Germline assignment: CDR1 SGHDT and CDR2 YYEEEE. The CDR3 DNA sequence: TGTGCCAGCAGCACGGCCGGGACAGGGAACACTGAAGCTTTCTTT. Translated, it gives CASSTAGTGNTEAFF. The whole variable domain, filled in from reference TRBV5-6 and TRBJ1-1, reads DAGVTQSPTHLIKTRGQQVTLRCSPKSGHDTVSWYQQALGQGPQFIFQYYEEEERQRGNFPDRFSGHQFPNYSSELNVNALLLGDSALYLCASSTAGTGNTEAFFGQGTRLTVV.

A note on this clone: At the DNA level, this CDR3 is encoded by other sequences in the same sample as well. The chain links TRBV11-2 to TRBJ1-2; 7 bases map to TRBD1. Trimming took 2 bases from V and 6 from J; bases not matched to a gene: 9. This CDR3 comprises 15 residues. Germline lookup yields CDR1 SGHAT and CDR2 FQNNGV. The CDR3 DNA follows: TGTGCCAGCAGCTTAAGACAGGGACTTCCCAATGGCTACACCTTC. As protein: CASSLRQGLPNGYTF.

The gene calls are TRBV5-1 and TRBJ2-5, with D perhaps TRBD1 (6 bases). Trimming took 4 bases from V and 1 from J, leaving 17 bases between them. Per the germline V gene, CDR1 is SGHRS and CDR2 is YFSETQ. The CDR3 extends over 16 amino acids. The CDR3 coding sequence is TGCGCCAGCAGCCCGCTTCAAGGGGGTGGCCAAGAGACCCAGTACTTC. It yields the protein CASSPLQGGGQETQYF.

This chain links TRBV14 with TRBJ1-1, with a weak D call TRBD1 (5 bases). The CDR3 is 18 residues long. CDR1 is SGHDN and CDR2 is FVKESK in the germline V gene. Trimming cost V 4 bases and J 4 bases, with 25 bases left between them. CDR3 in amino acids: CASSRASGLPFVGTEAFF. CDR3 nucleotides: TGTGCCAGCAGCCGAGCCTCGGGACTCCCCTTTGTTGGCACTGAAGCTTTCTTT.

This CDR3 reads CASSSGTGLTNYGYTF. CDR3 nucleotides: TGTGCCAGCAGTTCCGGGACAGGTCTTACTAACTATGGCTACACCTTC. V is TRBV28 and J is TRBJ1-2; 8 positions agree with TRBD1. V lost 4 bases and J lost 0; bases outside the gene matches: 7. There are 16 residues in the CDR3. Germline loops: CDR1 MDHEN, CDR2 SYDVKM.

This chain uses TRBV7-8 with TRBJ2-2; possible D gene TRBD2, 6 bases. The germline V and J ends were trimmed by 3 bases and 0 bases, with 8 bases remaining between them. This CDR3 is built from 15 residues. CDR1 is SGHVS and CDR2 is FQNEAQ in the germline V gene. The chain's CDR3 is CASSFSSANTGELFF. The CDR3 region has the DNA TGTGCCAGCAGCTTTTCTAGCGCGAACACCGGGGAGCTGTTTTTT.

The rearrangement uses TRBV7-3 and TRBJ2-1; TRBD2 matches at 7 bases. Germline-derived CDR1 and CDR2 are SGHTA and FQGTGA. CDR3 length equals 15 residues. The trim removed 2 bases at V and 4 bases at J, leaving 5 bases unmatched. CDR3 nucleotides: TGTGCCAGCAGCTTAGGGCTAGCGGAATACAATGAGCAGTTCTTC. Translated, it gives CASSLGLAEYNEQFF.

The chain couples TRBV7-3 to TRBJ2-1; D is perhaps TRBD2 (6 bases). CDR1 and CDR2 from the germline V gene are SGHTA and FQGTGA. CDR3 length equals 14 residues. The V end was cut by 5 bases, the J end by 6 bases, with 14 bases between. CDR3 loop: CASSVLGGVNEQFF. CDR3 sequence (DNA): TGTGCCAGCAGCGTCCTAGGCGGGGTCAATGAGCAGTTCTTC. Drawing the rest from reference TRBV7-3 and TRBJ2-1, the complete variable domain is GAGVSQTPSNKVTEKGKYVELRCDPISGHTALYWYRQSLGQGPEFLIYFQGTGAADDSGLPNDRFFAVRPEGSVSTLKIQRTERGDSAVYLCASSVLGGVNEQFFGPGTRLTVL.

The chain is built from TRBV5-1 and TRBJ2-7, with 12 bases that match TRBD1. The V segment lost 3 bases and the J segment 5 bases; nucleotides outside the gene matches: 12. The V gene's germline CDR1 is SGHRS and CDR2 YFSETQ. The CDR3 extends over 17 amino acids. CDR3 loop: CASSSELRGTGGDEQYF. The CDR3 DNA reads TGCGCCAGCAGCTCGGAGTTACGGGGGACAGGGGGCGACGAGCAGTACTTC.

In its sample, this clone was seen once. The chain is built from TRBV6-5 and TRBJ2-7, with TRBD1 as a possible D gene (6 bases). V was cut by 0 bases and J by 6 bases, with 15 bases left in between. The CDR3 covers 15 residues. Germline V gene sequence: CDR1 MNHEY, CDR2 SVGAGI. The CDR3 reads CASSYSSSRGSEQYF. In DNA form, the CDR3 reads TGTGCCAGCAGTTACTCGTCCAGCAGGGGCAGCGAGCAGTACTTC.

The V call is TRBV2, the J call TRBJ2-3; tentatively, D is TRBD2 (6 bases). Trimming left V 5 bases short and J 7 bases short, with 16 bases between. Germline CDR1 is SNHLY and CDR2 is FYNNEI. The CDR3 spans 14 residues. Here the CDR3 DNA reads TGTGCCAGCAGTCTGGATCTAGCGACTCATACGCAGTATTTT. Its translation: CASSLDLATHTQYF. The full variable domain, rest sourced from reference TRBV2 and TRBJ2-3, is EPEVTQTPSHQVTQMGQEVILRCVPISNHLYFYWYRQILGQKVEFLVSFYNNEISEKSEIFDDQFSVERPDGSNFTLKIRSTKLEDSAMYFCASSLDLATHTQYFGPGTRLTVL.

V gene TRBV27 combines with J gene TRBJ1-5, with D possibly TRBD1 on 6 matching bases. Germline CDR1 is MNHEY and CDR2 is SMNVEV (reference sequence). Trimming cost V 2 bases and J 6 bases, with 17 bases left between them. The length of the CDR3 is 16 residues. This CDR3 reads CASSLVAGGGGQPQHF. The CDR3 nucleotides read TGTGCCAGCAGTTTAGTAGCCGGGGGCGGGGGTCAGCCCCAGCATTTT.

This clone came up a few times. In DNA, the CDR3 is TGTGCCAGCAGCTTAGTCCCCCCAGGGGGCGGCACTGAAGCTTTCTTT. Protein sequence: CASSLVPPGGGTEAFF. The V and J genes are TRBV7-9 and TRBJ1-1, with 8 nucleotides matching TRBD1. CDR1 and CDR2 (germline): SEHNR, FQNEAQ (reference sequence). This CDR3 is built from 16 residues. J lost 4 bases, V lost 1 base, and 8 bases had no gene match.

This chain uses TRBV5-1 with TRBJ1-3, with D possibly TRBD1 on 6 matching bases. The CDR3 has 14 amino acids. Trimming left V 4 bases short and J 4 bases short, with 12 bases between. Germline CDR1 reads SGHRS; CDR2 reads YFSETQ. Here the CDR3 reads CASSVQGTGNTIYF. The CDR3, as DNA: TGCGCCAGCAGCGTACAGGGTACCGGAAACACCATATATTTT.

V is TRBV6-1 and J is TRBJ2-1; tentative D call: TRBD1 (5 bases). V lost 10 bases to trimming and J lost 3 bases, with 13 bases between them. Germline V CDR1 and CDR2: MNHNS, SASEGT. CDR3 length: 13 amino acids. CDR3 residues: CATQGVYYNEQFF. DNA of the CDR3: TGTGCCACCCAAGGGGTCTACTACAATGAGCAGTTCTTC.